This T cell receptor beta chain was obtained from a study of tumor-infiltrating lymphocytes in primary liver carcinoma. Study at large: The patients included men and women who were aged 30 to 69 years. Broader study findings: Only about 7-24% of top clones occurred in every one of the five tumor regions.

Unsorted bulk tissue (roughly 18-32 mg) underwent RNA and DNA co-extraction. Subjects presented with primary liver carcinoma managed by surgical resection. As for this clonotype: The antigen remains undetermined. Germline and junction disagree at one end, which may indicate a read error.

TCR beta cDNA came from about 450 ng total RNA, primed with a constant-region primer. Three-round nested multiplex PCR performed with slightly modified ARM-PCR produced the TCR beta libraries. TCRdb fed the multiplex PCR reads into MiXCR, producing one record per CDR3 protein. The table lists approximately 100,000 distinct CDR3 sequences, 55% to 80% of them singletons, with approximately 12% in the top ten. The origin of this receptor is a woman aged 55-70 years with primary liver carcinoma and hepatitis B virus infection. Sequencing used liver tumor tissue from sampling region 2. Subset specified: tumor region T2, inferior pole.

CDR3 sequence: CASSLDQSSFTPFF. DNA for the CDR3: TGTGCCAGCAGCTTAGATCAGTCCAGTTTCACTCCCTTTTTC. The J gene is TRBJ2-3, the V gene TRBV11-3; D unresolved. CDR3 length equals 14 residues. From germline, CDR1 is SGHNT and CDR2 YENEEA.